These T cell receptor beta chains were read from a single sample in a study of blood T cells in healthy people across ages. TCRdb re-called the 5' RACE reads with MiXCR, one entry per CDR3 protein. The sample contains roughly 2 million distinct CDR3 sequences, around 50% of which appear only once. The specimen sequenced was blood. These receptors came from a woman in her thirties or forties in good health. CDR3s include the opening cysteine and the closing phenylalanine or tryptophan. Fields, in order: V gene, D gene, CDR3 length, clone size, J gene, CDR3 DNA, CDR3 protein. The D gene is left open where the match is weak. Clone size is stated in some rows and not others, as once, few, many or a class when expanded.

v_gene: TRBV5-8
d_gene: TRBD1
len: 16
abundance: -
j_gene: TRBJ1-5
CDR3nt: TGTGCCAGCAGCCGGGGTCTGGACAGGCAAGGTCAGCCCCAGCATTTT
CDR3aa: CASSRGLDRQGQPQHF

v_gene: TRBV7-2
d_gene: TRBD1
len: 16
abundance: -
j_gene: TRBJ2-7
CDR3nt: TGTGCCAGCAGCTTAAGGCATGGGGACAGGGCGGTCGAGCAGTACTTC
CDR3aa: CASSLRHGDRAVEQYF

v_gene: TRBV3-1
d_gene: TRBD1
len: 13
abundance: -
j_gene: TRBJ1-2
CDR3nt: TGTGCCAGCAGCCGGACAGGGGAGGTTGGCTACACCTTC
CDR3aa: CASSRTGEVGYTF

v_gene: TRBV27
d_gene: TRBD1
len: 13
abundance: few
j_gene: TRBJ2-5
CDR3nt: TGTGCCAGCAGTTTAACACAGGGGGAGACCCAGTACTTC
CDR3aa: CASSLTQGETQYF

v_gene: TRBV5-1
d_gene: -
len: 14
abundance: few
j_gene: TRBJ1-2
CDR3nt: TGCGCCAGCAGCGCCGGGGGCGTAATGGATGGCTACACCTTC
CDR3aa: CASSAGGVMDGYTF

v_gene: TRBV11-2
d_gene: TRBD1
len: 16
abundance: -
j_gene: TRBJ2-3
CDR3nt: TGTGCCAGCAGCACGTACAGGGGCCCTAGCACAGATACGCAGTATTTT
CDR3aa: CASSTYRGPSTDTQYF

v_gene: TRBV3-1
d_gene: -
len: 14
abundance: -
j_gene: TRBJ2-5
CDR3nt: TGTGCCAGCAGCCAAAGTTCGGGTATCGGTGAGCAGTACTTC
CDR3aa: CASSQSSGIGEQYF

v_gene: TRBV28
d_gene: -
len: 14
abundance: few
j_gene: TRBJ2-1
CDR3nt: TGTGCCAGCAGTTTCGCGGGGTCCGTAAATGAGCAGTTCTTC
CDR3aa: CASSFAGSVNEQFF

v_gene: TRBV5-1
d_gene: -
len: 13
abundance: few
j_gene: TRBJ2-5
CDR3nt: TGCGCCAGCAGCTTGGATACCCCAGGGACCCAGTACTTC
CDR3aa: CASSLDTPGTQYF

v_gene: TRBV15
d_gene: -
len: 13
abundance: -
j_gene: TRBJ2-3
CDR3nt: TGTGCCACTCTCCGGGATCTCACAGATACGCAGTATTTT
CDR3aa: CATLRDLTDTQYF

v_gene: TRBV7-9
d_gene: -
len: 16
abundance: -
j_gene: TRBJ1-2
CDR3nt: TGTGCCAGCAGCTTAGAGGCAGGGCAGCCTCCCTATGGCTACACCTTC
CDR3aa: CASSLEAGQPPYGYTF

v_gene: TRBV6-2/TRBV6-3
d_gene: TRBD2
len: 15
abundance: -
j_gene: TRBJ2-5
CDR3nt: TGTGCCAGCAGTTACGGAGCGGGGCCGGGGGAGACCCAGTACTTC
CDR3aa: CASSYGAGPGETQYF

v_gene: TRBV11-1
d_gene: -
len: 13
abundance: -
j_gene: TRBJ1-6
CDR3nt: TGTGCCAGCAGCCTAGTTCGGCGTTCACCCCTCCACTTT
CDR3aa: CASSLVRRSPLHF

v_gene: TRBV4-2
d_gene: TRBD2
len: 17
abundance: -
j_gene: TRBJ2-7
CDR3nt: TGTGCCAGCAGCCAAGCTGCCGGACTAGTGGGTACCTACGAGCAGTACTTC
CDR3aa: CASSQAAGLVGTYEQYF

v_gene: TRBV10-3
d_gene: -
len: 14
abundance: few
j_gene: TRBJ2-3
CDR3nt: TGTGCCATCAAGACAGTCTCTAGCACAGATACGCAGTATTTT
CDR3aa: CAIKTVSSTDTQYF

v_gene: TRBV9
d_gene: -
len: 15
abundance: -
j_gene: TRBJ1-2
CDR3nt: TGTGCCAGCAGCGTAGGAGGGGACGGAATCTATGGCTACACCTTC
CDR3aa: CASSVGGDGIYGYTF

v_gene: TRBV10-3
d_gene: -
len: 15
abundance: few
j_gene: TRBJ2-3
CDR3nt: TGTGCCATCAAAGGATCCGCCCGGAATTCAGATACGCAGTATTTT
CDR3aa: CAIKGSARNSDTQYF

v_gene: TRBV7-9
d_gene: -
len: 13
abundance: -
j_gene: TRBJ2-5
CDR3nt: TGTGCCAGCGTGGCCGCGGTGGAAGAGGCCCAGTACTTC
CDR3aa: CASVAAVEEAQYF

v_gene: TRBV29-1
d_gene: TRBD1
len: 14
abundance: -
j_gene: TRBJ1-6
CDR3nt: TGCAGCGCCGCGACAGGGGGCGGTGAGTCACCCCTCCACTTT
CDR3aa: CSAATGGGESPLHF

v_gene: TRBV20-1
d_gene: -
len: 13
abundance: -
j_gene: TRBJ2-3
CDR3nt: TGCAGTGCTAGTAGTCTACCCACAGATACGCAGTATTTT
CDR3aa: CSASSLPTDTQYF